This TCR beta chain emerged from a study of cytomegalovirus exposure and HLA in healthy donors listed by TCRdb under 2017. About the full investigation: According to a later analysis, one platform produced both the approximately 110 validation repertoires and the 666 repertoires of the first cohort. Along with the approximately 700-subject first cohort, a separate validation cohort of approximately 110 different subjects was used. The study was designed to test whether signatures of past pathogen exposure could be identified by cataloging public T cell receptors. High-throughput TCR immunosequencing, statistical association of individual TCRs with disease status, and machine learning were combined to predict cytomegalovirus infection status.

Counted from cysteine to phenylalanine, this CDR3 has 14 amino acids. The only DNA kept is the CDR3, 42 bases in frame from the first base. The V and J ends are trimmed by 0 bases and 8 bases, leaving 14 bases between them. For CDR1 and CDR2, the germline V gene (reference sequence) lists SGHNT and YYREEE. Donors formed part of the validation cohort, which comprised 120 subjects and was distinct from the first cohort of 550 to 850 subjects. Details on this clone: Its antigen is currently not known. No clone much larger than this one lies a single base away; base qualities are absent.

Libraries were built with the immunoSEQ multiplex PCR assay. The original pipeline was this. A statistical classification framework was built to diagnose cytomegalovirus status from the catalog of TCR beta chain sequences. TCRdb holds this immuneACCESS table with in-frame rearrangements only. Some clones are missing; in checked studies, unresolved V genes explain under half, and the rest has no known cause. V and J calls and clone size are those listed in that table; D and trimming were worked out from the DNA. This sample is represented by about 270,000 clones; 80% to 90% of them were singletons. The top ten hold roughly 1% of the sample. Study-wide findings and limitations: In both the original and validation cohorts, the classifier was reported to diagnose cytomegalovirus status with high specificity and sensitivity. A total of some 180 TCR beta chains were listed by the study as associated with cytomegalovirus. The authors suggested that the approach could potentially be generalized to other disease states and immunological phenotypes. In vitro tests confirmed that a few of the cytomegalovirus-associated TCR beta chains recognize cytomegalovirus antigens. A later analysis had no HLA typing for the validation cohort, so co-occurrence there was scored across all 110 or so repertoires. Of the cluster scores, roughly 95% were above 0 in a later analysis, which found that TCRs clustered in the first cohort also tended to co-occur in the 95 to 150 validation repertoires. Most TCR sequences were seen in very few donors, while some public TCRs were found in many individuals.

The sequence derives from a woman younger than 35 in good health and CMV-seronegative. The material sequenced was PBMCs. This receptor chain uses TRBV5-4 and TRBJ1-2, and possibly TRBD1, on 5 matching bases. CDR3 region: CASSLGAGQDGYTF. The sequenced DNA is TGTGCCAGCAGCTTGGGGGCAGGGCAGGACGGCTACACCTTC.